This is a list of T cell receptor beta chains from one sample in a study of shared clonotypes between healthy human individuals. The assay was immunoSEQ multiplex PCR, and TCRdb's table has in-frame clones only and misses some. The repertoire holds about 1.9 million clones, with roughly 95% as singletons. The sequencing input was naive CD8+ T cells from PBMCs. Receptors originate from a man aged 18 to 30 in good health. Some clones in this sample may be carry-over from other donors' samples. The CDR3 runs from the conserved cysteine through the conserved F or W. Each record gives: clone size, V gene, J gene, D gene, CDR3 DNA, CDR3 protein. A D gene is named only where the DNA matches it firmly. Size is stated for part of the rows, as once, few or many counts, or as a class when the clone is expanded.

abundance: .; v_gene: TRBV11-2; j_gene: TRBJ1-2; d_gene: .; CDR3nt: TGTGCCAGCAGCTTAGGCCATAACTATGGCTACACCTTC; CDR3aa: CASSLGHNYGYTF
abundance: .; v_gene: TRBV28; j_gene: TRBJ2-6; d_gene: .; CDR3nt: TGTGCCAGCAGTCCCCAATCGGGACATCTCTCTGGGGCCAACGTCCTGACTTTC; CDR3aa: CASSPQSGHLSGANVLTF
abundance: .; v_gene: TRBV2; j_gene: TRBJ2-4; d_gene: .; CDR3nt: TGTGCCAGCCTCGTGGCCAGGGGAGCCAAAAACATTCAGTACTTC; CDR3aa: CASLVARGAKNIQYF
abundance: .; v_gene: TRBV5-4; j_gene: TRBJ2-7; d_gene: TRBD2; CDR3nt: TGTGCCAGCAGCTCGCCGACTAGCGGGAGAGTCCCCTACGAGCAGTACTTC; CDR3aa: CASSSPTSGRVPYEQYF
abundance: .; v_gene: TRBV29-1; j_gene: TRBJ2-7; d_gene: TRBD1; CDR3nt: TGCAGCGCGGGACAGGGGGCCTACGAGCAGTACTTC; CDR3aa: CSAGQGAYEQYF
abundance: .; v_gene: TRBV29-1; j_gene: TRBJ2-1; d_gene: .; CDR3nt: TGCAGCGTTTCACCCCCAGGGAGCTCCTACAATGAGCAGTTCTTC; CDR3aa: CSVSPPGSSYNEQFF
abundance: few; v_gene: TRBV2; j_gene: TRBJ2-1; d_gene: .; CDR3nt: TGTGCCAGCACCACGAGGGGGGCCCGGGACAGACCACTCTTGAGCTCCTACAATGAGCAGTTCTTC; CDR3aa: CASTTRGARDRPLLSSYNEQFF
abundance: .; v_gene: TRBV7-9; j_gene: TRBJ2-5; d_gene: TRBD2; CDR3nt: TGTGCCAGCAGACCGGGGGGAGAGACCCAGTACTTC; CDR3aa: CASRPGGETQYF
abundance: .; v_gene: TRBV4-3; j_gene: TRBJ2-7; d_gene: .; CDR3nt: TGCGCCAGCAGCCAAGAGTTCCCAGGGCAGTCCTACGAGCAGTACTTC; CDR3aa: CASSQEFPGQSYEQYF
abundance: .; v_gene: TRBV5-4; j_gene: TRBJ2-1; d_gene: .; CDR3nt: TGTGCCAGCAGCTTGAGGGCGGTGACCGAGCAGTTCTTC; CDR3aa: CASSLRAVTEQFF
abundance: few; v_gene: TRBV14; j_gene: TRBJ1-1; d_gene: .; CDR3nt: TGTGCCAGCAGCCAAGATCCAGGGCAGAACACTGAAGCTTTCTTT; CDR3aa: CASSQDPGQNTEAFF
abundance: .; v_gene: TRBV19; j_gene: TRBJ2-2; d_gene: .; CDR3nt: TGTGCCAGTAGCCTCTTCGCGCGAGGCACCGGGGAGCTGTTTTTT; CDR3aa: CASSLFARGTGELFF
abundance: once; v_gene: TRBV19; j_gene: TRBJ1-1; d_gene: .; CDR3nt: TGTGCCAGTAGTATAGGGGGCTTGCCAGGCAGGAACACTGAAGCTTTCTTT; CDR3aa: CASSIGGLPGRNTEAFF
abundance: .; v_gene: TRBV27; j_gene: TRBJ2-7; d_gene: .; CDR3nt: .; CDR3aa: CASSPIFGEGEQYF
abundance: .; v_gene: TRBV4-2; j_gene: TRBJ2-7; d_gene: TRBD2; CDR3nt: TGTGCCAGCAGCCGGCCGGTGGCCCTAGCGGGAGACGAGCAGTACTTC; CDR3aa: CASSRPVALAGDEQYF
abundance: .; v_gene: TRBV7-9; j_gene: TRBJ1-2; d_gene: TRBD1; CDR3nt: TGTGCCAGCAGCTTAGCGGACAGGGGGTATGGCTACACCTTC; CDR3aa: CASSLADRGYGYTF
abundance: .; v_gene: TRBV7-9; j_gene: TRBJ1-4; d_gene: .; CDR3nt: TGTGCCAGCAGCTTACGGGATCTAAATGAAAAACTGTTTTTT; CDR3aa: CASSLRDLNEKLFF
abundance: .; v_gene: TRBV9; j_gene: TRBJ2-2; d_gene: .; CDR3nt: TGTGCCAGCAGCTCAAAAGGGGAAAACACCGGGGAGCTGTTTTTT; CDR3aa: CASSSKGENTGELFF
abundance: .; v_gene: TRBV27; j_gene: TRBJ2-7; d_gene: .; CDR3nt: TGTGCCAGCAGTTTAGGAAGCACGGCCGAGCAGTACTTC; CDR3aa: CASSLGSTAEQYF
abundance: .; v_gene: TRBV7-9; j_gene: TRBJ2-7; d_gene: TRBD2; CDR3nt: TGTGCCAGCAGGGGTGGGACTAGCGGGAGGGCCGCAGATGAGCAGTACTTC; CDR3aa: CASRGGTSGRAADEQYF
abundance: .; v_gene: TRBV7-3; j_gene: TRBJ2-3; d_gene: .; CDR3nt: TGTGCCAGCAGCTTATCGTTGGGGATGTCAGATACGCAGTATTTT; CDR3aa: CASSLSLGMSDTQYF
abundance: .; v_gene: TRBV11-3; j_gene: TRBJ2-3; d_gene: .; CDR3nt: TGTGCCAGCAGCCCCCGGGGGGACAGAGGCACAGATACGCAGTATTTT; CDR3aa: CASSPRGDRGTDTQYF
abundance: .; v_gene: TRBV28; j_gene: TRBJ2-3; d_gene: .; CDR3nt: TGTGCCAGCAGCCTTATTGAGGGGCTCACAGATACGCAGTATTTT; CDR3aa: CASSLIEGLTDTQYF
abundance: .; v_gene: TRBV7-3; j_gene: TRBJ2-1; d_gene: TRBD2; CDR3nt: TGTGCCAGCAGCTTAGGGACTAGCGGGGCCAATGAGCAGTTCTTC; CDR3aa: CASSLGTSGANEQFF
abundance: .; v_gene: TRBV9; j_gene: TRBJ2-2; d_gene: TRBD2; CDR3nt: TGTGCCAGCAGTTTGACTAGCGGAAACGTGCGTAACACCGGGGAGCTGTTTTTT; CDR3aa: CASSLTSGNVRNTGELFF
abundance: .; v_gene: TRBV5-6; j_gene: TRBJ1-1; d_gene: .; CDR3nt: TGTGCCAGCAGCTTGGGTCAGGCGAACACTGAAGCTTTCTTT; CDR3aa: CASSLGQANTEAFF
abundance: .; v_gene: TRBV6-5; j_gene: TRBJ2-7; d_gene: .; CDR3nt: TGTGCCAGCAGTGACCGGGACACTCACCGGGAGCAGTACTTC; CDR3aa: CASSDRDTHREQYF
abundance: .; v_gene: TRBV6-6; j_gene: TRBJ2-1; d_gene: TRBD2; CDR3nt: TGTGCCAGCGGCCTATCGGGAGGTTCCTACAATGAGCAGTTCTTC; CDR3aa: CASGLSGGSYNEQFF
abundance: .; v_gene: TRBV4-1; j_gene: TRBJ1-4; d_gene: .; CDR3nt: TGCGCCAGCAGCCAAGATACTGAGACGGAAACAACTAATGAAAAACTGTTTTTT; CDR3aa: CASSQDTETETTNEKLFF
abundance: .; v_gene: TRBV9; j_gene: TRBJ2-3; d_gene: .; CDR3nt: TGTGCCAGCAGCGTAGGGGCTTCCCGCACAGATACGCAGTATTTT; CDR3aa: CASSVGASRTDTQYF
abundance: many; v_gene: TRBV5-4; j_gene: TRBJ2-7; d_gene: .; CDR3nt: TGTGCCAGCAGCTTGATAACTAAGCCCCCTTGGGAGCAGTACTTC; CDR3aa: CASSLITKPPWEQYF
abundance: .; v_gene: TRBV7-9; j_gene: TRBJ2-7; d_gene: .; CDR3nt: TGTGCCAGCAGCTTAGTGGTGAGTCCCTACGAGCAGTACTTC; CDR3aa: CASSLVVSPYEQYF
abundance: once; v_gene: TRBV28; j_gene: TRBJ1-3; d_gene: .; CDR3nt: TGTGCCAGCAGTTTATGGGGGGGTCTGGGAGGAAACACCATATATTTT; CDR3aa: CASSLWGGLGGNTIYF
abundance: .; v_gene: TRBV18; j_gene: TRBJ2-7; d_gene: TRBD1; CDR3nt: TGTGCCAGCTCACCCACCGGGACAGAGACTTACGAGCAGTACTTC; CDR3aa: CASSPTGTETYEQYF
abundance: .; v_gene: TRBV11-2; j_gene: TRBJ2-5; d_gene: .; CDR3nt: TGTGCCAGCAGCTTCTGGACGGCCACTCAAGAGACCCAGTACTTC; CDR3aa: CASSFWTATQETQYF
abundance: .; v_gene: TRBV5-1; j_gene: TRBJ2-3; d_gene: TRBD2; CDR3nt: TGCGCCAGCAGTCCACTAGCGCCGCGCACAGATACGCAGTATTTT; CDR3aa: CASSPLAPRTDTQYF
abundance: .; v_gene: TRBV6-6; j_gene: TRBJ2-3; d_gene: .; CDR3nt: TGTGCCAGCAGTTTCAGGGGGGCCGATGATACGCAGTATTTT; CDR3aa: CASSFRGADDTQYF
abundance: .; v_gene: TRBV6-5; j_gene: TRBJ2-7; d_gene: TRBD1; CDR3nt: TGTGCCAGCAGTTACTCATGGCAGGGGGCGGTCAGTGAGCAGTACTTC; CDR3aa: CASSYSWQGAVSEQYF
abundance: once; v_gene: TRBV29-1; j_gene: TRBJ1-2; d_gene: TRBD1; CDR3nt: TGCAGCGTCGTTCCGACAGGGGGAGACTATGGCTACACCTTC; CDR3aa: CSVVPTGGDYGYTF
abundance: .; v_gene: TRBV19; j_gene: TRBJ1-2; d_gene: .; CDR3nt: TGTGCCAGTAGTATGGGAAACAGCCTATATGGCTACACCTTC; CDR3aa: CASSMGNSLYGYTF
abundance: .; v_gene: TRBV2; j_gene: TRBJ2-2; d_gene: .; CDR3nt: TGTGCCAGCAGTGGGTGGCAGGGCACCGGGGAGCTGTTTTTT; CDR3aa: CASSGWQGTGELFF
abundance: .; v_gene: TRBV9; j_gene: TRBJ2-5; d_gene: TRBD2; CDR3nt: TGTGCCAGCAGCGTTTACGGGAGGGATCAAGAGACCCAGTACTTC; CDR3aa: CASSVYGRDQETQYF
abundance: .; v_gene: TRBV7-9; j_gene: TRBJ2-7; d_gene: TRBD2; CDR3nt: TGTGCCAGCAGCAGGGGACTAGCGGGCCCGAAAGAGCAGTACTTC; CDR3aa: CASSRGLAGPKEQYF
abundance: .; v_gene: TRBV5-4; j_gene: TRBJ2-7; d_gene: .; CDR3nt: TGTGCCAGCAGCCAAGGGACGGCCACCTACGAGCAGTACTTC; CDR3aa: CASSQGTATYEQYF
abundance: .; v_gene: TRBV27; j_gene: TRBJ2-2; d_gene: TRBD1; CDR3nt: TGTGCCAGCAGTCCGGCCGACAGGGGGACCGGGGAGCTGTTTTTT; CDR3aa: CASSPADRGTGELFF